A single sample gave rise to the 9 T cell receptor beta chains below, sequenced in a study of blood T cell repertoires in COVID-19. Only in-frame clones appear in the TCRdb table, and some are missing; sequencing was by immunoSEQ multiplex PCR. The sample has over 300,000 clones, 90% seen once. Material: peripheral blood. The source of these receptors is a man younger than 30 with active or convalescent COVID-19.

J is TRBJ2-7 and V is TRBV4-3, with TRBD2 matching over 7 bases. This CDR3 has 15 amino acids. J was trimmed by 2 bases and V by 5 bases; bases with no gene match: 9. Germline lookup yields CDR1 LGHNA and CDR2 YSLEER. In nucleotides, the CDR3 is TGCGCCAGCAGCTTGAGTAGCGGGTACCCCTACGAGCAGTACTTC. Translated: CASSLSSGYPYEQYF.

The chain uses TRBV25-1 and TRBJ1-2, with D unresolved. The CDR3 has 14 residues. CDR1 is MGHDK and CDR2 is SYGVNS in the germline V gene. V lost 3 bases and J lost 5, with 13 bases in between. The CDR3 sequence: CASSEDGLLYGYTF. The CDR3 region has the DNA TGTGCCAGCAGTGAGGACGGACTTCTGTATGGCTACACCTTC.

The gene calls are TRBV5-6 and TRBJ1-1; D perhaps matches TRBD1 (5 bases). The germline V gene encodes CDR1 SGHDT and CDR2 YYEEEE. The CDR3 consists of 15 residues. V was clipped by 4 bases and J by 0 bases, with 13 bases between them. Here the CDR3 DNA reads TGTGCCAGCAGCAGACCTAGGGGATTGAACACTGAAGCTTTCTTT. Residues: CASSRPRGLNTEAFF. The full variable domain, in which reference TRBV5-6 and TRBJ1-1 provide the parts outside the CDR3, is DAGVTQSPTHLIKTRGQQVTLRCSPKSGHDTVSWYQQALGQGPQFIFQYYEEEERQRGNFPDRFSGHQFPNYSSELNVNALLLGDSALYLCASSRPRGLNTEAFFGQGTRLTVV.

V usage is TRBV28 and J usage is TRBJ2-7, with D perhaps matching TRBD1 (5 bases). This CDR3 has 15 amino acids. Germline V gene lookup returns CDR1 MDHEN and CDR2 SYDVKM. V was cut by 8 bases and J by 3 bases, with 20 bases left in between. The CDR3 DNA sequence: TGTGCCAGCCCTCCCTTAGGCAGGGAAGACTACGAGCAGTACTTC. The encoded protein is CASPPLGREDYEQYF.

The chain has TRBV27 and TRBJ1-6, with D hard to call. The germline CDR1 and CDR2 sequences are MNHEY and SMNVEV (reference sequence). CDR3 length: 14 residues. Trimming pared 6 bases from V and 9 bases from J, leaving 15 bases between. CDR3 loop: CASRYLNEISPLHF. The CDR3 DNA sequence: TGTGCCAGCAGATATCTGAATGAGATTTCACCCCTCCACTTT.

The chain has TRBV27 and TRBJ1-2; TRBD1 matches 7 bases. The germline V gene encodes CDR1 MNHEY and CDR2 SMNVEV (reference sequence). The CDR3 loop spans 14 amino acids. V was clipped by 5 bases and J by 8 bases; unmatched bases: 11. The CDR3 reads CASSRWDSIEGYTF. The CDR3 DNA reads TGTGCCAGCAGTCGATGGGACAGCATAGAGGGCTACACCTTC.

The chain joins TRBV6-5 to TRBJ2-3, with 8 bases aligning to TRBD1. Germline V gene lookup returns CDR1 MNHEY and CDR2 SVGAGI. With V trimmed by 7 bases and J by 5 bases, 8 bases remained unmatched. This CDR3 has 14 residues. The CDR3 loop is CASTQQGEKDTQYF. The CDR3 DNA is TGTGCCAGCACCCAACAGGGGGAGAAAGATACGCAGTATTTT.

The chain is built from TRBV3-1 (or the pseudogene TRBV3-2) and TRBJ1-4, with D possibly being TRBD1 (6 bases). The CDR3 runs to 15 residues. Trimming removed 0 bases at V and 8 bases at J, with 13 bases between. Germline V lookup: CDR1 LGHDT, CDR2 YNNKEL (reference sequence). The DNA of the CDR3 is TGTGCCAGCAGCCAAGAAAGCAGGGGTCGAGAAAAACTGTTTTTT. Amino acid sequence: CASSQESRGREKLFF.

The chain uses TRBV9 and TRBJ2-2; D is unresolved. This CDR3 comprises 15 residues. Germline-derived CDR1 and CDR2 are SGDLS and YYNGEE. V lost 1 base, J lost 0 bases, and 7 bases lay in between. CDR3 residues: CASSVSATNTGELFF. CDR3 bases: TGTGCCAGCAGCGTATCAGCGACGAACACCGGGGAGCTGTTTTTT.